A single sample gave rise to the 12 T cell receptor beta chains below, sequenced in a study of technical replicates of blood from four donors. Data came from immunoSEQ multiplex PCR; TCRdb stores just in-frame clones and leaves some out. Here the sample spans over 55,000 clones, approximately 97% being singletons. Sequences were obtained from T cells isolated from PBMCs. The receptors here all came from a human donor in good health.

V gene TRBV7-9 combines with J gene TRBJ2-7; the D is unclear. V lost 0 bases and J 6 bases, leaving 9 bases between the germline ends. CDR1 is SEHNR, CDR2 FQNEAQ, per germline (reference sequence). This CDR3 region has 13 residues. The CDR3 sequence is CASSLARISEQYF. Written as DNA, the CDR3 is TGTGCCAGCAGCTTAGCGCGGATTTCCGAGCAGTACTTC.

The genes are TRBV6-1 and TRBJ1-5, with 8 bases identical to TRBD1. The germline CDR1 and CDR2 sequences are MNHNS and SASEGT. Trimming took 3 bases from V and 5 from J; bases not matched to a gene: 0. The CDR3 loop spans 13 amino acids. The CDR3 nucleotides are TGTGCCAGCAGTGAGGACAGGGATCAGCCCCAGCATTTT. This codes for CASSEDRDQPQHF.

This clone was seen a single time. The chain uses TRBV4-1 and TRBJ2-7, with 7 nucleotides matching TRBD2. Trimming removed 1 base from V and 1 base from J; junction bases left unmatched: 4. The CDR3 runs to 15 residues. From germline, CDR1 is MGHRA and CDR2 YSYEKL. DNA for the CDR3: TGCGCCAGCAGCCAAGTTCTAGCGGTGTCCTACGAGCAGTACTTC. This codes for CASSQVLAVSYEQYF.

The DNA for the CDR3 is TGCGCCAGCAGCTTGGGACAGGTCTTTTCACCCCTCCACTTT. Protein sequence: CASSLGQVFSPLHF. The chain is built from TRBV5-1 and TRBJ1-6; possible D gene TRBD1, 6 bases. Trimming removed 0 bases at V and 9 bases at J, with 10 bases between. Germline assignment: CDR1 SGHRS and CDR2 YFSETQ. This CDR3 is built from 14 residues.

The chain joins TRBV6-1 to TRBJ2-7; 12 bases agree with TRBD1. The CDR3 runs 14 residues. Germline CDR1 MNHNS, CDR2 SASEGT. V was pared by 6 bases and J by 6 bases, with 6 bases of the junction left unmatched. The CDR3 sequence is CASRDGTGGREQYF. CDR3 nucleotide sequence: TGTGCCAGCAGGGATGGGACAGGGGGCCGCGAGCAGTACTTC.

This chain connects TRBV28 to TRBJ2-7; no clear D gene. The germline V gene has CDR1 MDHEN and CDR2 SYDVKM. Deletions cut 2 bases from V and 3 bases from J, with 11 bases between. CDR3 length equals 14 residues. Here the CDR3 reads CASSLEAMHYEQYF. For the CDR3, the DNA is TGTGCCAGCAGTTTAGAGGCTATGCACTACGAGCAGTACTTC.

The chain combines TRBV23-1 with TRBJ1-2, with D hard to call. TRBV23-1 is marked as an open reading frame, function uncertain. The CDR3 spans 14 residues. The V end lost 1 base, the J end lost 2 bases, and 8 bases lay between the germline ends. In DNA, the CDR3 is TGCGCCAGCAGTCAATACATGAGGAACTATGGCTACACCTTC. This gives the protein CASSQYMRNYGYTF.

The chain has TRBV7-2 and TRBJ2-7; D call uncertain. V was clipped by 8 bases and J by 2 bases, with 13 bases between them. The CDR3 loop spans 13 amino acids. In germline, CDR1 is SGHTA, CDR2 FQGNSA. The CDR3 sequence: CASRLQITYEQYF. For the CDR3, the DNA is TGTGCCAGCCGCCTTCAGATCACCTACGAGCAGTACTTC.

The V call is TRBV13, the J call TRBJ1-1, with D maybe TRBD1 (5 bases). Germline V lookup: CDR1 PRHDT, CDR2 FYEKMQ (reference sequence). V was clipped by 0 bases and J by 5 bases, with 10 bases between them. This CDR3 is 14 amino acids long. The CDR3 protein is CASSLGRGGTEAFF. CDR3 sequence (DNA): TGTGCCAGCAGCTTAGGAAGGGGTGGGACTGAAGCTTTCTTT.

CDR3 in amino acids: CSVDYGTGNLNNEQFF. For the CDR3, the DNA is TGCAGCGTTGATTACGGGACAGGGAACTTGAACAATGAGCAGTTCTTC. V is TRBV29-1 and J is TRBJ2-1; 9 bases fit TRBD1. The CDR3 sequence is 16 residues long. Germline V gene sequence: CDR1 SQVTM, CDR2 ANQGSEA. V dropped 3 bases and J dropped 5; count of bases not matched to a gene: 11.

A single count supports this clone. The rearrangement uses TRBV6-6 and TRBJ2-2; D ambiguous. Germline V gene data show CDR1 as MNHNY and CDR2 as SVGAGI (reference sequence). V was clipped by 2 bases and J by 6 bases, with 4 bases between them. CDR3 length equals 12 residues. CDR3: CASSYHSGELFF. Here the CDR3 DNA reads TGTGCCAGCAGTTACCATTCCGGGGAGCTGTTTTTT.

The rearrangement uses TRBV5-1 and TRBJ2-4, with 10 bases matching TRBD2. CDR1 and CDR2 from the germline V gene are SGHRS and YFSETQ. The ends lost 4 bases at V and 8 bases at J; junction bases unmatched: 6. CDR3 length: 14 residues. The CDR3, as DNA: TGCGCCAGCAGCCGGACTAGCGGTGGGGACATTCAGTACTTC. It encodes CASSRTSGGDIQYF.